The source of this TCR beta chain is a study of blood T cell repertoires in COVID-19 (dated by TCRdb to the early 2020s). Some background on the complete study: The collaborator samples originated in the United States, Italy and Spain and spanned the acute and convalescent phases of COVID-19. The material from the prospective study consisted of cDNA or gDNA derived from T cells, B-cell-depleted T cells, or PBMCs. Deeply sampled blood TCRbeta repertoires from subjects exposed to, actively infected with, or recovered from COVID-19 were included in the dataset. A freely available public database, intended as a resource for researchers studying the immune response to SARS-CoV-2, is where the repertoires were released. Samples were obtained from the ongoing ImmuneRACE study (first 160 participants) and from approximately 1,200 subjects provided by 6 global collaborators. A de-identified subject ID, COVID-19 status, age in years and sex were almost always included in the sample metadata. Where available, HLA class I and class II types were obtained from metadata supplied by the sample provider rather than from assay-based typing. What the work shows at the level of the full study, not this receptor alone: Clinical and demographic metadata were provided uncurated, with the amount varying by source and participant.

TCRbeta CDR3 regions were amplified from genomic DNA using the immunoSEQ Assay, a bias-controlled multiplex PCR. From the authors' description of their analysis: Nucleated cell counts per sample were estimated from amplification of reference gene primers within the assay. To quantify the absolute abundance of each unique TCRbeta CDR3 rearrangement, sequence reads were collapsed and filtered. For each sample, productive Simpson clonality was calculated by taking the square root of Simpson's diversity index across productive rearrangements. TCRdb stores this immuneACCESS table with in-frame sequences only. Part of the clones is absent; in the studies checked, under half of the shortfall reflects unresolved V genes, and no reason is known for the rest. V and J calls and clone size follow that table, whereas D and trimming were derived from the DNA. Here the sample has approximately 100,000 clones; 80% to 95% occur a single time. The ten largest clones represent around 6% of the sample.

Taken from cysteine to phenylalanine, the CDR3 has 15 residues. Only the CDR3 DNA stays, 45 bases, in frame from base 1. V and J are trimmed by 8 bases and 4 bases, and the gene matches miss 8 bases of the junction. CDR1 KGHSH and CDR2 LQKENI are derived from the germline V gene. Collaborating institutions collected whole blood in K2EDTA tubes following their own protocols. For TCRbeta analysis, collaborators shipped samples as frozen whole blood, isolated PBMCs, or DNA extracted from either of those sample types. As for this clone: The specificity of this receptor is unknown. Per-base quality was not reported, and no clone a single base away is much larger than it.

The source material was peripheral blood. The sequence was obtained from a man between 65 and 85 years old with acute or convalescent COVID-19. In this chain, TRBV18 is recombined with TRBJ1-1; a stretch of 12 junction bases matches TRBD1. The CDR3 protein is CASRPGTGGGTEAFF. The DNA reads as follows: TGTGCCAGCCGTCCCGGGACAGGGGGCGGCACTGAAGCTTTCTTT.